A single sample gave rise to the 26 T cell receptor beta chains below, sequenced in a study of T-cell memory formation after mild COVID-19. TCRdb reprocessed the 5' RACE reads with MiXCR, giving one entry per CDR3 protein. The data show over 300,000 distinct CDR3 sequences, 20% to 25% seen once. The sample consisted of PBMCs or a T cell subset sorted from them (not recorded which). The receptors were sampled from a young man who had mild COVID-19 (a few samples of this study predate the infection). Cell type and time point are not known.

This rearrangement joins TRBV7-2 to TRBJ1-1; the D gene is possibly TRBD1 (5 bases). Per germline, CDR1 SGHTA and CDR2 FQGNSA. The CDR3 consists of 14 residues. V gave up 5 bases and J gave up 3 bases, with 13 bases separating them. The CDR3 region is CASSAPGLYTEAFF. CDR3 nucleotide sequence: TGTGCCAGCAGCGCCCCGGGGCTATACACTGAAGCTTTCTTT. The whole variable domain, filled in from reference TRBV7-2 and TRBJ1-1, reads GAGVSQSPSNKVTEKGKDVELRCDPISGHTALYWYRQSLGQGLEFLIYFQGNSAPDKSGLPSDRFSAERTGGSVSTLTIQRTQQEDSAVYLCASSAPGLYTEAFFGQGTRLTVV.

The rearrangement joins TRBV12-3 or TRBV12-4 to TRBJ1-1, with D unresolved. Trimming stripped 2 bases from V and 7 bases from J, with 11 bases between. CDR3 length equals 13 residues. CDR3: CASSLRQAGEAFF. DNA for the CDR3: TGTGCCAGCAGTTTAAGGCAAGCAGGTGAAGCTTTCTTT.

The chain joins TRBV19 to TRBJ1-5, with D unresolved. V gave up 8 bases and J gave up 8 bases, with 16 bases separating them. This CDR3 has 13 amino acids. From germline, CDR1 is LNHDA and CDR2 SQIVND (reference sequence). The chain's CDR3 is CASQSGGIEPQHF. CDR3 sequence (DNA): TGTGCCAGTCAGAGTGGAGGGATCGAGCCCCAGCATTTT.

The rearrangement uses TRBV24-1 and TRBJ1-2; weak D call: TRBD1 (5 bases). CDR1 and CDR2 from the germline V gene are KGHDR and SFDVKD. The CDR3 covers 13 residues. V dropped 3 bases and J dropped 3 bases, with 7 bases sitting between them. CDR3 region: CATSDPGYYGYTF. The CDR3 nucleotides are TGTGCCACCAGTGATCCAGGGTACTATGGCTACACCTTC.

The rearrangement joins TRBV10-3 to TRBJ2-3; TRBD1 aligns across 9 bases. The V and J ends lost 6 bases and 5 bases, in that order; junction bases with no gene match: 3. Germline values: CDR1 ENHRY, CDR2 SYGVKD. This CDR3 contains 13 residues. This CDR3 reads CAIRTGGEDTQYF. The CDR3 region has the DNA TGTGCCATCAGGACAGGGGGGGAAGATACGCAGTATTTT.

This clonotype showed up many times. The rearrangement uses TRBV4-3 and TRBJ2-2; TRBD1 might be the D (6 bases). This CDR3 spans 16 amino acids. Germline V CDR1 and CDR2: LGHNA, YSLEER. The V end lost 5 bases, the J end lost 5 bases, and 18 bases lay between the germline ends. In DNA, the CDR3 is TGCGCCAGCAGCGACCGACAGGTTCGCGGTACCGGGGAGCTGTTTTTT. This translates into CASSDRQVRGTGELFF.

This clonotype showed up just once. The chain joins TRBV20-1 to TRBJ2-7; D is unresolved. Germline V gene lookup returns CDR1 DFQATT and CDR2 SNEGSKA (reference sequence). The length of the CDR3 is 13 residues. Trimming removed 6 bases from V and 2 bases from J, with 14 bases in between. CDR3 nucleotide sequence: TGCAGTGCCCTGGACCCTGGCGCCTACGAGCAGTACTTC. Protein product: CSALDPGAYEQYF.

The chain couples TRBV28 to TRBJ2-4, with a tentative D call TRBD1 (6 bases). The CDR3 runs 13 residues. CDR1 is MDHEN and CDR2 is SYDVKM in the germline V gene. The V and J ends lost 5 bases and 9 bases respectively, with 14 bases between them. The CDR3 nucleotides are TGTGCCAGCAGTAGCGGACAGAGGGGCATTCAGTACTTC. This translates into CASSSGQRGIQYF.

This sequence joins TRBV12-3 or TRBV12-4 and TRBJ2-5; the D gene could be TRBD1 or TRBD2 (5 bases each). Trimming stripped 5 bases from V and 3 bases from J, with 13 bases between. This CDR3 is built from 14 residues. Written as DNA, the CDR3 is TGTGCCAGCAGTACCCGGGACGGCGAAGAGACCCAGTACTTC. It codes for CASSTRDGEETQYF.

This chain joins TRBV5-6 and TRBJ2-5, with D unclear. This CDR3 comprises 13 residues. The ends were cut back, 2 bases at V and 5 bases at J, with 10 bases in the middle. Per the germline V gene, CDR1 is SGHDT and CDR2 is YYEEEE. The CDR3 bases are TGTGCCAGCAGCTTATGGGTCGCGGAGACCCAGTACTTC. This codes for CASSLWVAETQYF.

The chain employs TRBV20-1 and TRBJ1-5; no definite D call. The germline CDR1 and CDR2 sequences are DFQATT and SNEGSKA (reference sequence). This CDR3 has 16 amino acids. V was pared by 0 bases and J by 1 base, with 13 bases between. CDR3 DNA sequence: TGCAGTGCTAGAGACGAGGTGAGACGGAGCAATCAGCCCCAGCATTTT. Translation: CSARDEVRRSNQPQHF.

The CDR3 loop reads CASSLLAGVGNEQFF. CDR3 nucleotides: TGTGCCAGCAGTTTACTTGCAGGGGTAGGGAATGAGCAGTTCTTC. The J gene is TRBJ2-1, the V gene TRBV27; possible D gene TRBD1, 6 bases. CDR1 and CDR2 from the germline V gene are MNHEY and SMNVEV (reference sequence). Trimming took 2 bases from V and 7 from J, leaving 15 bases between them. The CDR3 has 15 amino acids.

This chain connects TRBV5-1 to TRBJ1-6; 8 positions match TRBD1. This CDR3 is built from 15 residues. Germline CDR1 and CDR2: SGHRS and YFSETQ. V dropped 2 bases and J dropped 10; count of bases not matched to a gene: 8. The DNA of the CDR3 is TGCGCCAGCAGCTTTGGGGACAGGTGTCGATCACCCCTCCACTTT. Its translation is CASSFGDRCRSPLHF. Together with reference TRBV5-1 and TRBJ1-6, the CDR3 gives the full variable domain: KAGVTQTPRYLIKTRGQQVTLSCSPISGHRSVSWYQQTPGQGLQFLFEYFSETQRNKGNFPGRFSGRQFSNSRSEMNVSTLELGDSALYLCASSFGDRCRSPLHFGNGTRLTVT.

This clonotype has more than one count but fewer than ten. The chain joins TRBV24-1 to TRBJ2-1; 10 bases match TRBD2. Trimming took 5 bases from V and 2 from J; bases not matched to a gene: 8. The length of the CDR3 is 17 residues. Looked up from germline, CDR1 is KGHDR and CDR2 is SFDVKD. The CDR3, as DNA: TGTGCCACCAGTGGGGATGAGCGGGGGGGCCCCTACAATGAGCAGTTCTTC. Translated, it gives CATSGDERGGPYNEQFF.

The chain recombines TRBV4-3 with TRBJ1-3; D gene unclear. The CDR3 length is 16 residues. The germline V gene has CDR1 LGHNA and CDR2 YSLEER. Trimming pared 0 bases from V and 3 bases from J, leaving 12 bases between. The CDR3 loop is CASSQEVTYYGNTIYF. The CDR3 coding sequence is TGCGCCAGCAGCCAAGAAGTGACGTACTATGGAAACACCATATATTTT.

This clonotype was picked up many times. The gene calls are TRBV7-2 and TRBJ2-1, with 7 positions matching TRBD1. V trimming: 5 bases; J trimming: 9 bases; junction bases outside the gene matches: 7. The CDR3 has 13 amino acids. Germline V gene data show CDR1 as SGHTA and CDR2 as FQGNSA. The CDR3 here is CASSRGQVGEQFF. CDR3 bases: TGTGCCAGCAGCCGAGGACAGGTTGGTGAGCAGTTCTTC.

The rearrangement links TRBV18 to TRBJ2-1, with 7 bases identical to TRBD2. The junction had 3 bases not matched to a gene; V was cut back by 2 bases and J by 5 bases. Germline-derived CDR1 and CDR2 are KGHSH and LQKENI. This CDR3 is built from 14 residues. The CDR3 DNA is TGTGCCAGCTCACCAGGCGGGGGAAACAATGAGCAGTTCTTC. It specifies CASSPGGGNNEQFF.

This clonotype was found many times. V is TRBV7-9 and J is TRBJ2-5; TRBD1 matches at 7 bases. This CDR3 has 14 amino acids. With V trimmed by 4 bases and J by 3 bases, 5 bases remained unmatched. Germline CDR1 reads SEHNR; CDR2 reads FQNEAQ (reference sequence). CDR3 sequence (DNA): TGTGCCAGCAGCTCATGGACAGGAGAAGAGACCCAGTACTTC. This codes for CASSSWTGEETQYF.

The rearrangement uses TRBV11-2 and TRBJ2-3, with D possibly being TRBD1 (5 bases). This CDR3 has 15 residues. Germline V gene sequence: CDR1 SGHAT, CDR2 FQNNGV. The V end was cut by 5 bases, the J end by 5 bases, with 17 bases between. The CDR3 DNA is TGTGCCAGCAGCGTAGGGGCAAACAGGAGAGATACGCAGTATTTT. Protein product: CASSVGANRRDTQYF.

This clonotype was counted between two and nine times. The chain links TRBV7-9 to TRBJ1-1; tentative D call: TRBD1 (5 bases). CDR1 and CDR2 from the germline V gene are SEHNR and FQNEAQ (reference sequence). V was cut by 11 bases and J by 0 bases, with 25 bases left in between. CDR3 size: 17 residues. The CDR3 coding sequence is TGTGCCCTAAAAGAGGGGCCAGGGCGAAGCATGAACACTGAAGCTTTCTTT. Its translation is CALKEGPGRSMNTEAFF. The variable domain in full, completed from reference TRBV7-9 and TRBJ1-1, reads DTGVSQNPRHKITKRGQNVTFRCDPISEHNRLYWYRQTLGQGPEFLTYFQNEAQLEKSRLLSDRFSAERPKGSFSTLEIQRTEQGDSAMYLCALKEGPGRSMNTEAFFGQGTRLTVV.

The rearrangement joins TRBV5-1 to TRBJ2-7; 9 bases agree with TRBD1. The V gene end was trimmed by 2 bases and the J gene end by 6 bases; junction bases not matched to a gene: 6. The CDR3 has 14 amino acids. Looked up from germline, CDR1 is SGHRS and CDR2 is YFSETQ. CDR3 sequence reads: CASSLADRGAEQYF. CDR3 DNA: TGCGCCAGCAGCTTAGCCGACAGGGGGGCCGAGCAGTACTTC.

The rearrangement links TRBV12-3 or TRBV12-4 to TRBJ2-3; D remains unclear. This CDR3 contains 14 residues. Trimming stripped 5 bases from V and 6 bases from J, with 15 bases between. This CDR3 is CASSPRANEDTQYF. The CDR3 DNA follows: TGTGCCAGCAGTCCCCGCGCCAATGAGGATACGCAGTATTTT.

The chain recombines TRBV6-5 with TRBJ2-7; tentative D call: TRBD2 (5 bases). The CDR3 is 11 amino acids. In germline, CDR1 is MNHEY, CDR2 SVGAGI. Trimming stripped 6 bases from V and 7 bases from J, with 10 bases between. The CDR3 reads CASSRPGEQYF. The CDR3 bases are TGTGCCAGCAGCCGACCGGGAGAGCAGTACTTC.

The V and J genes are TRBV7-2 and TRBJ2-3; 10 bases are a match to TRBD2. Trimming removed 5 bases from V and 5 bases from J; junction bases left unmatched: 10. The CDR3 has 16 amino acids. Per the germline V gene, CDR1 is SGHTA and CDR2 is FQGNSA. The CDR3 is CASSVLAGALIDTQYF. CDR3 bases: TGTGCCAGCAGCGTCCTAGCGGGGGCGCTCATAGATACGCAGTATTTT.

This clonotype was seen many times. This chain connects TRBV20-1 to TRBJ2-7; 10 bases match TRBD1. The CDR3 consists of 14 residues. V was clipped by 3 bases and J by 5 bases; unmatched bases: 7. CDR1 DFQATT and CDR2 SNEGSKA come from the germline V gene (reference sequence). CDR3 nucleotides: TGCAGTGCTAGTTTGGGACAGGGGAGAAACGAGCAGTACTTC. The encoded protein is CSASLGQGRNEQYF.

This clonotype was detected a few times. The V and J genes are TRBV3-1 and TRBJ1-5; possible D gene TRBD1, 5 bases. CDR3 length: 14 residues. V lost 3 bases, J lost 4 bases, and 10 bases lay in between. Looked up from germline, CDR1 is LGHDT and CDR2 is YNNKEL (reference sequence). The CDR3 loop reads CASSQSGGNQPQHF. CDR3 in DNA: TGTGCCAGCAGCCAGTCCGGGGGTAATCAGCCCCAGCATTTT. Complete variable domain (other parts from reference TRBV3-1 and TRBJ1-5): DTAVSQTPKYLVTQMGNDKSIKCEQNLGHDTMYWYKQDSKKFLKIMFSYNNKELIINETVPNRFSPKSPDKAHLNLHINSLELGDSAVYFCASSQSGGNQPQHFGDGTRLSIL.